A single T cell receptor beta chain is shown here with its context. Between the trimmed V and J ends, which lost 1 base and 4 bases, there was a span of 14 bases. Germline-derived CDR1 and CDR2 are SGHTS and YDEGEE. The CDR3 loop spans 15 amino acids. Only in-frame clones appear in the TCRdb table, and some are missing; sequencing was by immunoSEQ multiplex PCR. The sample contains some 21,000 clones, about 89% of which appear only once. The entry originates in a study of T cell changes during pregnancy in multiple sclerosis. The receptor was derived from a female donor in good health, enrolled as a control in a pregnancy study. The sequenced sample was CD8+ T cells from peripheral blood mononuclear cells, obtained in the second trimester of pregnancy. The chain has TRBV5-8 and TRBJ1-2; D may be TRBD1 (5 bases). This CDR3 reads CASSLWSTATYGYTF. CDR3 coding DNA: TGTGCCAGCAGCTTGTGGTCGACAGCGACCTATGGCTACACCTTC.